Below, one TCR beta chain is given with its context. Its specificity is not known. The sample belongs to a study of T cell responses to AZD1222 COVID-19 vaccine. Points from the study as a whole: Only a handful of AZD1222 recipients, several in all, had baseline seropositivity. After two AZD1222 doses, spike-specific TCR breadth and depth rose versus day 0. Repertoire sampling happened only post peak T cell response. The study found vaccine-associated CD4 TCRs spanning spike, dominant at 160-218 and 743-854.

The germline CDR1 and CDR2 sequences are SEHNR and FQNEAQ (reference sequence). V dropped 2 bases and J dropped 0; count of bases not matched to a gene: 6. This CDR3 comprises 17 residues. The assay was immunoSEQ multiplex PCR, and TCRdb's table has in-frame clones only and misses some. The table records 130,000 to 150,000 clones, 90% of them present only once. The chain carries TRBV7-9 and TRBJ2-5; 10 bases match TRBD2. The receptor was isolated from an adult in good health. Material: peripheral blood, obtained on day 0 of AZD1222 vaccination. The CDR3 sequence is CASSLSSGGLYQETQYF. CDR3 coding DNA: TGTGCCAGCAGCTTATCTAGCGGGGGCTTGTACCAAGAGACCCAGTACTTC.